This entry lists 2 T cell receptor beta chains sequenced from one sample in a study of blood T cell repertoires in COVID-19. This table comes from immunoSEQ multiplex PCR, and its TCRdb copy is limited to in-frame clones, with some not included. The sample yields 50,000 to 65,000 clones, around 88% seen once. Source material: peripheral blood. The receptors were sampled from a human donor in a cohort sampled during active COVID-19.

The genes are TRBV5-5 and TRBJ2-3, with 7 bases matching TRBD2. The J segment lost 1 base and the V segment lost 4 bases, leaving 9 bases of the junction unmatched. The germline V gene has CDR1 SGHKS and CDR2 YYEKEE (reference sequence). CDR3 length: 16 residues. The CDR3 DNA follows: TGTGCCAGCAGCCCGCTTCGGGCGGGAGGCACAGATACGCAGTATTTT. Translation gives CASSPLRAGGTDTQYF.

DNA for the CDR3: TGCGCCAGCAGCTTTGATGGACTCACAGATACGCAGTATTTT. This encodes CASSFDGLTDTQYF. This rearrangement joins TRBV5-1 to TRBJ2-3, with D perhaps matching TRBD2 (5 bases). Germline V gene data show CDR1 as SGHRS and CDR2 as YFSETQ. Trimming pared 2 bases from V and 2 bases from J, leaving 9 bases between. The CDR3 has 14 residues. Full variable domain (outside the CDR3, taken from reference TRBV5-1 and TRBJ2-3): KAGVTQTPRYLIKTRGQQVTLSCSPISGHRSVSWYQQTPGQGLQFLFEYFSETQRNKGNFPGRFSGRQFSNSRSEMNVSTLELGDSALYLCASSFDGLTDTQYFGPGTRLTVL.